This T cell receptor (beta chain) stems from a study of immune cell composition in non-small cell lung cancer. Normal lung was sampled as far from the tumour as possible, at least 3 cm. Germline-derived CDR1 and CDR2 are SGDLS and YYNGEE. V lost 0 bases to trimming and J lost 7 bases; unmatched junction nucleotides: 10. The CDR3 runs to 17 residues. Clones were read by immunoSEQ multiplex PCR, and TCRdb kept only the in-frame ones, dropping some. The sample has about 2,000 clones, about 72% seen once. This TCR was sampled from a human donor with non-small cell lung cancer. V gene TRBV9 combines with J gene TRBJ1-2; TRBD1 matches at 12 bases. The sample taken for sequencing was non-adjacent lung tissue. CDR3 region: CASSVASGQGAVSGYTF. As DNA, the CDR3 is TGTGCCAGCAGCGTAGCGTCGGGACAGGGGGCGGTTTCTGGCTACACCTTC.